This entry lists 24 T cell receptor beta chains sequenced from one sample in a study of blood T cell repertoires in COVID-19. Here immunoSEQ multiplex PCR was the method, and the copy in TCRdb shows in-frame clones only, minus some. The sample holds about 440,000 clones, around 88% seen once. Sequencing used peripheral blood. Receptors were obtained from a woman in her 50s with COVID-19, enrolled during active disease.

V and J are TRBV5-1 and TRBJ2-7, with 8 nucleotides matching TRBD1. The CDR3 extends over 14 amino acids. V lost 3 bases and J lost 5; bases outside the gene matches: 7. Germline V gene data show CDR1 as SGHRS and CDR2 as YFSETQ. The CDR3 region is CASSSQGESHEQYF. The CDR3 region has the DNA TGCGCCAGCAGCTCACAGGGGGAATCGCACGAGCAGTACTTC.

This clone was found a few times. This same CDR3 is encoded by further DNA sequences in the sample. CDR3 in amino acids: CASSTYRDQPQHF. The CDR3 DNA is TGTGCCAGTAGTACCTACAGGGATCAGCCCCAGCATTTT. The V and J genes are TRBV19 and TRBJ1-5; D is perhaps TRBD1 (6 bases). This CDR3 is 13 amino acids long. Germline CDR1 is LNHDA and CDR2 is SQIVND (reference sequence). Trimming took off 4 bases at V and 5 bases at J, with 9 bases between the two ends. Using reference TRBV19 and TRBJ1-5 for the parts outside the CDR3, the full variable domain is DGGITQSPKYLFRKEGQNVTLSCEQNLNHDAMYWYRQDPGQGLRLIYYSQIVNDFQKGDIAEGYSVSREKKESFPLTVTSAQKNPTAFYLCASSTYRDQPQHFGDGTRLSIL.

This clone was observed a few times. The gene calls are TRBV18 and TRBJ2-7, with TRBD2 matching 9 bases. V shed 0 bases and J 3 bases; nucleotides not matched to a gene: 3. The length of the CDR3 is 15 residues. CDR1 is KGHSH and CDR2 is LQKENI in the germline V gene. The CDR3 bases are TGTGCCAGCTCACCACCAGCTAGCGGGGACTACGAGCAGTACTTC. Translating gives CASSPPASGDYEQYF.

CDR3 nucleotides: TGTGCCAGCAGCTTCGGGACAGAGGATGGCTACACCTTC. Translating it yields CASSFGTEDGYTF. This chain links TRBV13 with TRBJ1-2, with 7 bases aligning to TRBD1. The germline V gene has CDR1 PRHDT and CDR2 FYEKMQ (reference sequence). The CDR3 is 13 residues long. The V segment lost 3 bases and the J segment 6 bases; nucleotides outside the gene matches: 4. Filled out from reference TRBV13 and TRBJ1-2, the complete variable domain reads AAGVIQSPRHLIKEKRETATLKCYPIPRHDTVYWYQQGPGQDPQFLISFYEKMQSDKGSIPDRFSAQQFSDYHSELNMSSLELGDSALYFCASSFGTEDGYTFGSGTRLTVV.

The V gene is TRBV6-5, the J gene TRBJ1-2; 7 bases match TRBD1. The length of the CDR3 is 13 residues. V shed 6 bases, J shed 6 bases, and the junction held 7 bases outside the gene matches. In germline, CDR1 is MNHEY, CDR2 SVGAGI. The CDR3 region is CASSRQGPDGYTF. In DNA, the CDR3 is TGTGCCAGCAGCCGACAGGGTCCCGATGGCTACACCTTC.

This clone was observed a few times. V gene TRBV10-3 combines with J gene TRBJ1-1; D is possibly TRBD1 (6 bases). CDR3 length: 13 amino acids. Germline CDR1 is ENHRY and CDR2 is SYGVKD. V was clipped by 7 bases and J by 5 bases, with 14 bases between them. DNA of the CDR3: TGTGCCATCAAGTTTGGAAGGGGGACTGAAGCTTTCTTT. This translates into CAIKFGRGTEAFF.

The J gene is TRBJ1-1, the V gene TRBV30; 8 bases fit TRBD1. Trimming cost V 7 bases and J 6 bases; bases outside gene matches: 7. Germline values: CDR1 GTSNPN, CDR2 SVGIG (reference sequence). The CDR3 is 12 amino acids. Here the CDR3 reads CALTGGRSEAFF. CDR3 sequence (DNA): TGTGCCTTAACAGGGGGACGGTCTGAAGCTTTCTTT. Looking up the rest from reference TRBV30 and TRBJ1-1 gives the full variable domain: SQTIHQWPATLVQPVGSPLSLECTVEGTSNPNLYWYRQAAGRGLQLLFYSVGIGQISSEVPQNLSASRPQDRQFILSSKKLLLSDSGFYLCALTGGRSEAFFGQGTRLTVV.

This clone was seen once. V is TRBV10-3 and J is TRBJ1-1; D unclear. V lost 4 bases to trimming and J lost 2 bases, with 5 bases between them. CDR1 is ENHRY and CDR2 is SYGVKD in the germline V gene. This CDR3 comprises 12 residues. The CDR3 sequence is CAISGPNTEAFF. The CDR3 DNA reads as TGTGCCATCAGTGGGCCAAACACTGAAGCTTTCTTT.

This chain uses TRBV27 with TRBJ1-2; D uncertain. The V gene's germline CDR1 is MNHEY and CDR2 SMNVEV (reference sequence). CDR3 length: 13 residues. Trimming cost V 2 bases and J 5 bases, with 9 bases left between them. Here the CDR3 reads CASSLAGSYGYTF. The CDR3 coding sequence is TGTGCCAGCAGTTTAGCGGGTTCGTATGGCTACACCTTC.

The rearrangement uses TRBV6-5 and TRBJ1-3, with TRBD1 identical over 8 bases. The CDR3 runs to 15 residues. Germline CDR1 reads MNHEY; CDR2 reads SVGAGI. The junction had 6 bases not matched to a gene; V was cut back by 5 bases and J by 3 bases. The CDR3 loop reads CASSRTGFGGNTIYF. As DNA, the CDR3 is TGTGCCAGCAGTCGGACAGGGTTCGGTGGAAACACCATATATTTT.

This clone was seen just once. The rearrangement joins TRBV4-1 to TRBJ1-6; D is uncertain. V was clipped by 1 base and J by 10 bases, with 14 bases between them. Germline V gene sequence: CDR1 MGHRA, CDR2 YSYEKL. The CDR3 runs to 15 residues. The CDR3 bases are TGCGCCAGCAGCCAAGGAGGTAGCGGAGGATCACCCCTCCACTTT. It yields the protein CASSQGGSGGSPLHF.

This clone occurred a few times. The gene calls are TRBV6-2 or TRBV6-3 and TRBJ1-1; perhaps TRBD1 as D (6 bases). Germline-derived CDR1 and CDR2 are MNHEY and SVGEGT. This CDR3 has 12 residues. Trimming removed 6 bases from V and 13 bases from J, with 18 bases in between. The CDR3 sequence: CASSPQQGRSFF. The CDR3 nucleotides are TGTGCCAGCAGCCCCCAACAGGGAAGAAGTTTCTTT.

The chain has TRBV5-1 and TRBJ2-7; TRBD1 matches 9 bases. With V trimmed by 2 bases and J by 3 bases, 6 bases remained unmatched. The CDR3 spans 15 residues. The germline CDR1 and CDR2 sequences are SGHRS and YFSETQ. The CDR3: CASSLLQGAGYEQYF. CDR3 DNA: TGCGCCAGCAGCTTATTACAGGGGGCGGGCTACGAGCAGTACTTC.

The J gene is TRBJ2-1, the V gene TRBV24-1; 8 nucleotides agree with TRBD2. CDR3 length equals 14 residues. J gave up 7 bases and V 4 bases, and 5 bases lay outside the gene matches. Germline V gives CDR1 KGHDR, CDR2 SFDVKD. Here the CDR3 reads CATSDGGGVNEQFF. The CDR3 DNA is TGTGCCACCAGTGACGGGGGGGGTGTTAATGAGCAGTTCTTC.

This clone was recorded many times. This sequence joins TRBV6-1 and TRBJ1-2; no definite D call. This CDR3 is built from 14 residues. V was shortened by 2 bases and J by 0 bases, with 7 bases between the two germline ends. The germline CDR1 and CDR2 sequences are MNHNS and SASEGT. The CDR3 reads CASSELESNYGYTF. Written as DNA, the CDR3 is TGTGCCAGCAGTGAACTCGAGTCTAACTATGGCTACACCTTC.

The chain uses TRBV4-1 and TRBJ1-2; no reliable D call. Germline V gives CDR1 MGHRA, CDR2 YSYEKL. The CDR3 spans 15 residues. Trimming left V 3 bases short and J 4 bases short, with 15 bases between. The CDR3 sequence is CASSHPNGLPYGYTF. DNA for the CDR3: TGCGCCAGCAGCCATCCCAACGGGTTACCCTATGGCTACACCTTC.

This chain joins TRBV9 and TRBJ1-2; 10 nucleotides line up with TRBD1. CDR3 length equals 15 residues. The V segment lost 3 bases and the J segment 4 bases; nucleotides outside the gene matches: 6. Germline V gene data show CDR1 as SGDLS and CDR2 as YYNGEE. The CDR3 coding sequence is TGTGCCAGCAGCGGAAAGGGGGACAGGGGCTATGGCTACACCTTC. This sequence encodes CASSGKGDRGYGYTF.

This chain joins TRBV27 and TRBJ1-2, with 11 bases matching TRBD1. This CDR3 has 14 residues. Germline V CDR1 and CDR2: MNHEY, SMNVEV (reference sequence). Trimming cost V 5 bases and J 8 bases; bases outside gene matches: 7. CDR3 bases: TGTGCCAGCAGTCAGCCGGGGACAGGGGGAGGCTACACCTTC. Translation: CASSQPGTGGGYTF.

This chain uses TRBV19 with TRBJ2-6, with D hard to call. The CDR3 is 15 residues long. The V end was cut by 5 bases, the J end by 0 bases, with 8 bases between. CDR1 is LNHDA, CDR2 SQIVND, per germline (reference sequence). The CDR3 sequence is CASSPGFSGANVLTF. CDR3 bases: TGTGCCAGTAGTCCGGGTTTCTCTGGGGCCAACGTCCTGACTTTC.

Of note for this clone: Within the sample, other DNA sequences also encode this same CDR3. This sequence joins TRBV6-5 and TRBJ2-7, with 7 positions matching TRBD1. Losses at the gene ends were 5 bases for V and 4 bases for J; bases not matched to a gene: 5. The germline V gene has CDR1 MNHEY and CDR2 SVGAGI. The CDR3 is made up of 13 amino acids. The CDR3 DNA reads TGTGCCAGCAGTAGGGACAGAGAGTACGAGCAGTACTTC. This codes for CASSRDREYEQYF.

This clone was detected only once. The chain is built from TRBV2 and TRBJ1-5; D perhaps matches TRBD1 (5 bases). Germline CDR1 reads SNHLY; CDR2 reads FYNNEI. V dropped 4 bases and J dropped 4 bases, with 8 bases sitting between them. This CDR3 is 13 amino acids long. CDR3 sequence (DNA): TGTGCCAGCAGTGGGGGGGTTAATCAGCCCCAGCATTTT. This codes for CASSGGVNQPQHF.

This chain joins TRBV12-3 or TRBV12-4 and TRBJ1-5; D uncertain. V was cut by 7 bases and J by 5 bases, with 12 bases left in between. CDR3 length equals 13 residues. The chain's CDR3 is CASTIGPYQPQHF. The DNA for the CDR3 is TGTGCCAGCACCATTGGCCCTTATCAGCCCCAGCATTTT.

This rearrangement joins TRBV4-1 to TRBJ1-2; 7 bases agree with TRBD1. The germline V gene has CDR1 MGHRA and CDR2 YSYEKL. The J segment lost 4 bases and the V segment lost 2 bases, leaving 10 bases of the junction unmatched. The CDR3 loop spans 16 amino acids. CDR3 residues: CASSQPFSTGFYGYTF. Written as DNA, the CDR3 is TGCGCCAGCAGCCAACCTTTCTCGACAGGGTTCTATGGCTACACCTTC.

In DNA, the CDR3 is TGCGCCAGCAGCTTGTCGGCGGCAGCGAACACTGAAGCTTTCTTT. Protein product: CASSLSAAANTEAFF. The chain combines TRBV5-1 with TRBJ1-1; D gene ambiguous. This CDR3 is built from 15 residues. In germline, CDR1 is SGHRS, CDR2 YFSETQ. Trimming left V 1 base short and J 1 base short, with 11 bases between. The variable domain in full, completed from reference TRBV5-1 and TRBJ1-1, reads KAGVTQTPRYLIKTRGQQVTLSCSPISGHRSVSWYQQTPGQGLQFLFEYFSETQRNKGNFPGRFSGRQFSNSRSEMNVSTLELGDSALYLCASSLSAAANTEAFFGQGTRLTVV.